These 24 T cell receptor beta chains originate from one sample sequenced in a study of T cells in Graves' hyperthyroidism and ophthalmopathy. The investigators amplified TCR beta CDR3 regions from RNA transcripts. HTBI primers drove first-round RT-PCR of the TCR CDR3. Each CDR3 protein is one row after TCRdb ran MiXCR on the multiplex PCR reads. The profile shows more than 500,000 distinct CDR3 sequences, roughly 16% of them singletons. The sample was blood. Receptor source: a woman aged 25 to 39 with Graves' ophthalmopathy.

The rearrangement uses TRBV9 and TRBJ2-3; D uncertain. Between the trimmed V and J ends, which lost 3 bases and 2 bases, there was a span of 19 bases. There are 17 residues in the CDR3. Germline loops: CDR1 SGDLS, CDR2 YYNGEE. The CDR3: CASSASLIGVSTDTQYF. CDR3 in DNA: TGTGCCAGCAGCGCCTCGTTAATTGGGGTCTCCACAGATACGCAGTATTTT.

This clonotype showed up many times. This chain uses TRBV6-2 or TRBV6-3 with TRBJ1-1; D call uncertain. Per germline, CDR1 MNHEY and CDR2 SVGEGT. V lost 4 bases and J 7 bases, leaving 16 bases between the germline ends. This CDR3 comprises 14 residues. CDR3 in DNA: TGTGCCAGCAGTTCGACCTTAAGATACAGTGAAGCTTTCTTT. The encoded protein is CASSSTLRYSEAFF.

The CDR3 DNA reads as TGCAGTGCTCAGACTAGCGGGAGACCCAATGAGCAGTTCTTC. This sequence encodes CSAQTSGRPNEQFF. The genes are TRBV20-1 and TRBJ2-1, with TRBD2 matching over 12 bases. CDR1 and CDR2 (germline): DFQATT, SNEGSKA (reference sequence). This CDR3 is built from 14 residues. V shed 5 bases and J 6 bases; nucleotides not matched to a gene: 5.

This rearrangement joins TRBV30 to TRBJ2-5; D might be TRBD1 or TRBD2, each matching 5 bases. Germline loops: CDR1 GTSNPN, CDR2 SVGIG (reference sequence). V shed 4 bases and J shed 0 bases, with 24 bases lying between them. The CDR3 loop spans 18 amino acids. The CDR3 nucleotides are TGTGCCTGGATGTTTCTAGTGAGGATACGGGGCCACCAAGAGACCCAGTACTTC. It translates to CAWMFLVRIRGHQETQYF.

This clonotype was observed at least ten times. The rearrangement uses TRBV11-2 and TRBJ2-2; D tentatively fits TRBD1 or TRBD2 (5 bases each). Germline-derived CDR1 and CDR2 are SGHAT and FQNNGV. The CDR3 has 16 amino acids. V lost 5 bases and J lost 2, with 15 bases in between. For the CDR3, the DNA is TGTGCCAGCAGCGGGGGAGTTTTGCAAAACACCGGGGAGCTGTTTTTT. Protein sequence: CASSGGVLQNTGELFF.

The chain links TRBV25-1 to TRBJ1-2; 8 nucleotides line up with TRBD1. The CDR3 is made up of 15 amino acids. In germline, CDR1 is MGHDK, CDR2 SYGVNS. V lost 4 bases, J lost 2 bases, and 6 bases stayed unmatched. The CDR3 loop is CASSGQGMGNYGYTF. As DNA, the CDR3 is TGTGCCAGCAGTGGACAGGGGATGGGAAACTATGGCTACACCTTC.

This chain uses TRBV28 with TRBJ2-7, with TRBD1 matching 9 bases. Germline lookup yields CDR1 MDHEN and CDR2 SYDVKM. CDR3 length: 16 residues. V was clipped by 5 bases and J by 4 bases; unmatched bases: 12. CDR3: CASSINRDRVRYEQYF. The CDR3 bases are TGTGCCAGCAGTATCAACCGGGACAGGGTAAGATACGAGCAGTACTTC.

This chain uses TRBV3-1 with TRBJ2-7; 9 bases match TRBD1. V shed 6 bases and J 5 bases; nucleotides not matched to a gene: 8. Germline-derived CDR1 and CDR2 are LGHDT and YNNKEL (reference sequence). CDR3 length: 14 amino acids. The CDR3 here is CASSTGTGNDEQYF. Written as DNA, the CDR3 is TGTGCCAGCAGTACCGGGACAGGGAACGACGAGCAGTACTTC.

The chain carries TRBV6-1 and TRBJ1-2; 8 nucleotides agree with TRBD1. Germline CDR1 is MNHNS and CDR2 is SASEGT. This CDR3 has 14 amino acids. V lost 5 bases to trimming and J lost 4 bases; unmatched junction nucleotides: 6. The CDR3 loop reads CASSPHRGVYGYTF. The CDR3 DNA is TGTGCCAGCAGTCCACACAGGGGGGTCTATGGCTACACCTTC.

The table lists this clonotype with many counts. CDR3 in DNA: TGTGCCAGCTCACCACCAACTAGCGACTACAATGAGCAGTTCTTC. It specifies CASSPPTSDYNEQFF. The chain joins TRBV18 to TRBJ2-1, with 7 nucleotides matching TRBD2. V lost 0 bases and J lost 3; bases outside the gene matches: 2. The CDR3 contains 15 residues. The V gene's germline CDR1 is KGHSH and CDR2 LQKENI.

Worth noting for this clonotype: Being one base from a much bigger clone, this may be a read error. The V and J genes are TRBV13 and TRBJ2-7; D remains unclear. Germline V CDR1 and CDR2: PRHDT, FYEKMQ (reference sequence). The V gene lost 5 bases and the J gene lost 6 bases, with 14 bases spanning the gap. The CDR3 loop spans 13 amino acids. CDR3: CASSGVQTGEQYF. CDR3 in DNA: TGTGCCAGCAGCGGGGTACAGACGGGCGAGCAGTACTTC.

Ten or more counts support this clonotype. DNA for the CDR3: TGTGCCACCTTAAGTAGGAGGAACTATGGCTACACCTTC. Its protein is CATLSRRNYGYTF. The chain joins TRBV28 to TRBJ1-2; D unclear. This CDR3 spans 13 amino acids. CDR1 and CDR2 from the germline V gene are MDHEN and SYDVKM. V lost 10 bases and J lost 2, with 14 bases in between.

Note on this clonotype: A much larger clone is a single base away; this may be a read error. The J gene is TRBJ2-7, the V gene TRBV20-1; perhaps TRBD1 as D (5 bases). CDR1 and CDR2 from the germline V gene are DFQATT and SNEGSKA (reference sequence). The CDR3 covers 12 residues. For the CDR3, the DNA is TGCGGTGCCAGAGTAGGGGCCTACGAGCAGTACTTC. This codes for CGARVGAYEQYF.

This clonotype was counted ten times or more. V gene TRBV28 combines with J gene TRBJ2-7; D might be TRBD1 (5 bases). This CDR3 is 13 amino acids long. Trimming removed 3 bases from V and 1 base from J, with 7 bases in between. Per the germline V gene, CDR1 is MDHEN and CDR2 is SYDVKM. The CDR3 region is CASSFGASYEQYF. The CDR3 bases are TGTGCCAGCAGTTTTGGGGCGTCCTACGAGCAGTACTTC.

The genes are TRBV6-2 or TRBV6-3 and TRBJ2-7; 7 bases fit TRBD1. Germline assignment: CDR1 MNHEY and CDR2 SVGEGT. CDR3 length equals 15 residues. Trimming cost V 7 bases and J 5 bases; bases outside gene matches: 14. Here the CDR3 reads CASKHRRGYVNEQYF. The CDR3 nucleotides are TGTGCCAGCAAACACCGCAGGGGGTATGTCAACGAGCAGTACTTC.

In its sample, this clonotype was seen a few times. The chain has TRBV27 and TRBJ2-2, with 9 bases fitting TRBD1. The CDR3 is made up of 15 amino acids. V gave up 2 bases and J gave up 6 bases; unmatched junction bases: 4. Germline CDR1 is MNHEY and CDR2 is SMNVEV (reference sequence). CDR3 bases: TGTGCCAGCAGTTTAACAGGGGGCGGGGCCGGGGAGCTGTTTTTT. It codes for CASSLTGGGAGELFF.

This clonotype was seen at least ten times. The chain employs TRBV28 and TRBJ1-1; TRBD1 matches 9 bases. The CDR3 is 15 residues long. Per germline, CDR1 MDHEN and CDR2 SYDVKM. V shed 3 bases and J 4 bases; nucleotides not matched to a gene: 6. As DNA, the CDR3 is TGTGCCAGCAGTTTCGGGGGACAGGGTTCCACTGAAGCTTTCTTT. Residues: CASSFGGQGSTEAFF.

This chain links TRBV25-1 with TRBJ2-1; possibly TRBD2 for D (5 bases). Germline V gene sequence: CDR1 MGHDK, CDR2 SYGVNS. Deletions cut 4 bases from V and 6 bases from J, with 13 bases between. This CDR3 has 14 residues. CDR3 sequence (DNA): TGTGCCAGCAGTGGAGGGTCTTTGGCCAATGAGCAGTTCTTC. Amino acids: CASSGGSLANEQFF.

The table lists this clonotype with many counts. J is TRBJ1-1 and V is TRBV27, with 9 bases that match TRBD1. CDR3 length: 15 residues. Trimming cost V 5 bases and J 4 bases; bases outside gene matches: 8. Germline V gene data show CDR1 as MNHEY and CDR2 as SMNVEV (reference sequence). The CDR3 reads CASSVTGGGGTEAFF. As DNA, the CDR3 is TGTGCCAGCAGTGTAACAGGGGGCGGTGGCACTGAAGCTTTCTTT.

With respect to this clonotype: A far larger clone lies a single base away; this is likely a read error. Lacking the conserved final phenylalanine or tryptophan, this CDR3 likely reflects a read error. The chain joins TRBV5-1 to TRBJ2-1; no definite D call. CDR3 length: 14 residues. Trimming removed 1 base from V and 0 bases from J, with 5 bases in between. From germline, CDR1 is SGHRS and CDR2 YFSETQ. The CDR3 nucleotides are TGCGCCAGCAGCTTGAGTAGCTCCTACAATGAGCAGTTCCTC. It yields the protein CASSLSSSYNEQFL.

In its sample, this clonotype was seen many times. The chain is built from TRBV3-1 and TRBJ2-1; D gene ambiguous. V gave up 3 bases and J gave up 8 bases, with 8 bases separating them. The germline V gene encodes CDR1 LGHDT and CDR2 YNNKEL (reference sequence). This CDR3 spans 12 amino acids. In nucleotides, the CDR3 is TGTGCCAGCAGCCAGCGGAGCTATGAGCAGTTCTTC. Its protein product is CASSQRSYEQFF.

V gene TRBV19 combines with J gene TRBJ1-1; no clear D. This CDR3 spans 13 amino acids. Germline V CDR1 and CDR2: LNHDA, SQIVND (reference sequence). Deletions cut 0 bases from V and 6 bases from J, with 8 bases between. The CDR3 reads CASSIDVAAEAFF. CDR3 nucleotides: TGTGCCAGTAGTATAGACGTGGCAGCTGAAGCTTTCTTT.

The chain couples TRBV2 to TRBJ2-2; D possibly corresponds to TRBD2 (6 bases). Germline loops: CDR1 SNHLY, CDR2 FYNNEI. Trimming took off 11 bases at V and 3 bases at J, with 13 bases between the two ends. The CDR3 has 13 amino acids. CDR3: CAGTRDYTGELFF. CDR3 bases: TGTGCCGGCACCCGGGACTACACCGGGGAGCTGTTTTTT.

This clonotype was detected a few times. This could be a read error, since a much larger clone is one nucleotide away. This chain uses TRBV5-1 with TRBJ2-7, with D maybe TRBD2 (6 bases). The CDR3 is 14 residues long. CDR1 is SGHRS, CDR2 YFSETQ, per germline. The CDR3 DNA follows: TGCGCCAGCAGCTTGGAACGGGGGACCTACGAGCGGTACTTC. It is translated as CASSLERGTYERYF.